Detailed here is one TCR beta chain. TCRdb analysed the RT-PCR reads with MiXCR anew, one entry per CDR3 protein. The sample includes around 700,000 distinct CDR3 sequences, 12% to 15% of them seen just once. CDR1 is DFQATT and CDR2 is SNEGSKA in the germline V gene (reference sequence). The CDR3 runs 13 residues. V lost 0 bases and J lost 4; bases outside the gene matches: 1. The sequenced material came from memory CD4+ T cells from blood. This receptor was identified in a female donor in good health, serving as a healthy control. V is TRBV20-1 and J is TRBJ2-3, with TRBD1 matching 7 bases. CDR3: CSARDTGADTQYF. The CDR3 DNA follows: TGCAGTGCTAGAGATACAGGGGCAGATACGCAGTATTTT.